The sample holds many counts of the clone carrying this T cell receptor beta chain. The record originates from a study of T cells of healthy individuals. Trimming took 4 bases from V and 7 from J, leaving 13 bases between them. Germline values: CDR1 MGHRA, CDR2 YSYEKL. CDR3 length equals 14 residues. TCRdb reprocessed the 5' RACE reads via MiXCR and lists one record per CDR3 protein. In the table there are about 100,000 distinct CDR3 sequences, around 17% of which are singletons. The chain links TRBV4-1 to TRBJ2-2, with a tentative D call TRBD1 (5 bases). The sequence was collected from a human donor in good health. The CDR3 region is CASSLQAQNGELFF. Here the CDR3 DNA reads TGCGCCAGCAGCCTACAGGCCCAAAACGGGGAGCTGTTTTTT.